This is a list of T cell receptor beta chains from one sample in a study of cytomegalovirus exposure and HLA in healthy donors. Assay: immunoSEQ multiplex PCR; the TCRdb copy retains only in-frame clones and omits some. The repertoire holds about 110,000 clones, with around 80% as singletons. The sample taken for sequencing was PBMCs. The receptor source for this set is a man aged 35 to 55 in good health and CMV-seronegative. The CDR3 runs from the conserved cysteine through the conserved F or W. D genes are given only for firm matches. Some rows mark clone size as missing; the rest say once, few, many or name a class of expanded clone.

j_gene,v_gene,d_gene,abundance,CDR3nt,CDR3aa
TRBJ2-5,TRBV5-1,NA,once,TGCGCCAGCAGCTTGTTAGGGACATCTCAAGAGACCCAGTACTTC,CASSLLGTSQETQYF
TRBJ2-2,TRBV6-1,NA,NA,TGTGCCAGCAGTGGCGGAAACACCGGGGAGCTGTTTTTT,CASSGGNTGELFF
TRBJ1-1,TRBV2,TRBD1,NA,TGTGCCAGCACTCGGGGCTTCGGGACAGGCTCCATGAACACTGAAGCTTTCTTT,CASTRGFGTGSMNTEAFF
TRBJ1-1,TRBV9,NA,NA,TGTGCCAGCAGCGTAGTGGCAGGGAACACTGAAGCTTTCTTT,CASSVVAGNTEAFF
TRBJ2-2,TRBV27,TRBD2,NA,TGTGCCAGCCGACCAAGCGGGGGGGCGGTCGGGGAGCTGTTTTTT,CASRPSGGAVGELFF
TRBJ2-1,TRBV2,TRBD1,few,TGTGCCAGCAGTAAGGGGGCAACCGGGAACAATGAGCAGTTCTTC,CASSKGATGNNEQFF
TRBJ2-1,TRBV19,NA,NA,TGTGCCAGTAGTATGGGCTTGAATGAGCAGTTCTTC,CASSMGLNEQFF
TRBJ2-7,TRBV9,TRBD2,NA,TGTGCCAGCAGCGTAGATAGCGGGGCTGTCTCCTACGAGCAGTACTTC,CASSVDSGAVSYEQYF
TRBJ1-1,TRBV27,NA,NA,TGTGCCAGCAGTTTTTCGTCAGTTGAAGCTTTCTTT,CASSFSSVEAFF
TRBJ2-1,TRBV19,NA,NA,TGTGCCAGTAGTATAGATCGGCTAGAAACGGGGAATGAGCAGTTCTTC,CASSIDRLETGNEQFF
TRBJ2-5,TRBV5-1,NA,few,TGCGCCAGCAGCGGAGGAGAGACCCAGTACTTC,CASSGGETQYF
TRBJ1-1,TRBV6-5,NA,once,TGTGCCAGCACACGCGCGAGGGCCTTTCAAGCTTTCTTT,CASTRARAFQAFF
TRBJ2-1,TRBV4-1,TRBD1,NA,TGCGCCAGCAGCCGTGACAGGGGCGCCAATGAGCAGTTCTTC,CASSRDRGANEQFF
TRBJ2-3,TRBV7-6,NA,NA,TGTGCCAGCAGCCCCCGACGGGACACAGATACGCAGTATTTT,CASSPRRDTDTQYF
TRBJ2-1,TRBV6-6,NA,once,TGTGCCAGCACCCCCAAGTGGCAGTCCTACAATGAGCAGTTCTTC,CASTPKWQSYNEQFF
TRBJ2-3,TRBV21-1,NA,few,TGTGCCAGCAGCAAAGTAAGCCTCACAGATACGCAGTATTTT,CASSKVSLTDTQYF
TRBJ1-1,TRBV23-1,NA,few,TGCGCCAGCCCGGATGGGCTCAGGGAAGCTTTCTTT,CASPDGLREAFF
TRBJ2-3,TRBV2,TRBD2,few,TGTGCATCGAGAGTGGGGACTAGCGGGGGGGCGACGCAGTATTTT,CASRVGTSGGATQYF
TRBJ1-2,TRBV27,NA,few,TGTGCCAGCAGCCGTTTATCAGGCCCCTTCACCTTC,CASSRLSGPFTF
TRBJ1-1,TRBV19,TRBD1,NA,TGTGCCAGTAGTACTCGGACAGGTCTTAACACTGAAGCTTTCTTT,CASSTRTGLNTEAFF
TRBJ2-7,TRBV6-6,TRBD1,few,TGTGCCAGCAGCCCCGGGACAGGGGGTCTCCACGAGCAGTACTTC,CASSPGTGGLHEQYF
TRBJ2-5,TRBV7-8,NA,NA,TGTGCCAGCAGCCCTAGGGGTATAGTGTCGGGGACCCAGTACTTC,CASSPRGIVSGTQYF
TRBJ2-6,TRBV19,TRBD1,NA,TGTGCCAGTAGAGGACAGGGGGCTTCCTCTGGGGCCAACGTCCTGACTTTC,CASRGQGASSGANVLTF
TRBJ1-1,TRBV12-5,TRBD1,NA,TGTGCTAGTGGTTTGGTACTATCGATCGGGTCAGGGGGCCTGAACACTGAAGCTTTCTTT,CASGLVLSIGSGGLNTEAFF
TRBJ2-1,TRBV6-1,TRBD2,NA,TGTGCCAGCACACAGTCAAGCGGGGGCGGAAATGAGCAGTTCTTC,CASTQSSGGGNEQFF
TRBJ2-7,TRBV5-5,NA,NA,TGTGCCAGCAGCTTGGGGCAGGGGGGTGGGCAGCAGTACTTC,CASSLGQGGGQQYF
TRBJ2-5,TRBV7-8,TRBD2,NA,TGTGCCAGCAGCATGATGACTAGCGGGGGCGAGACCCAGTACTTC,CASSMMTSGGETQYF
TRBJ1-6,TRBV2,NA,NA,TGTGCCAGCAGCGTGAGAGTTCCGAGTAATTCACCCCTCCACTTT,CASSVRVPSNSPLHF
TRBJ2-7,TRBV5-1,TRBD2,NA,TGCGCCAGCAGCGAACTAGCGGGGGGGCCCTACGAGCAGTACTTC,CASSELAGGPYEQYF
TRBJ2-3,TRBV5-1,TRBD1,NA,TGCGCCAGCAGCTCCCGGACAGGGGCAGATACGCAGTATTTT,CASSSRTGADTQYF
TRBJ2-7,TRBV11-2,NA,few,TGTGCCAGCAGCTTAGCCTACGGGTGGAAAGCCTACGAGCAGTACTTC,CASSLAYGWKAYEQYF
TRBJ1-1,TRBV4-1,NA,few,TGCGCCAGCAGCCTGGCCCCGGGGAACACTGAAGCTTTCTTT,CASSLAPGNTEAFF
TRBJ2-2,TRBV10-3,TRBD2,NA,TGTGCCATCAGTTCCCAGGGGATGGCGGGGGGAAACACCGGGGAGCTGTTTTTT,CAISSQGMAGGNTGELFF